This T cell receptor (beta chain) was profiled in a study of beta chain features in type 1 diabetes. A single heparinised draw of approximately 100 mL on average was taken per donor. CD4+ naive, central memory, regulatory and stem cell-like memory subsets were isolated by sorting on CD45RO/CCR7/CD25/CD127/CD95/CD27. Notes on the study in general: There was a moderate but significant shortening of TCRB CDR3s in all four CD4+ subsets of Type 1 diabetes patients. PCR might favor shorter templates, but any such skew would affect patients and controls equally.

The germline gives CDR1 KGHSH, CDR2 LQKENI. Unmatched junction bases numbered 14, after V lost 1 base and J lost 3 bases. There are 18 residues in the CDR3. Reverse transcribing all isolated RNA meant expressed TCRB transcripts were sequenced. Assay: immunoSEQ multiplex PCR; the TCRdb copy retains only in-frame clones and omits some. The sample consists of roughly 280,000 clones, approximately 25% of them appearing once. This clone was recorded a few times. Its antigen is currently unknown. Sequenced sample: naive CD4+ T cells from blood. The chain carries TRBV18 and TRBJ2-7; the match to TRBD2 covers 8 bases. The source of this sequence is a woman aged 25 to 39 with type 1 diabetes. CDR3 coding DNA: TGTGCCAGCTCACCACTGGAGACTGGGGCAGCGGGAGTCTACGAGCAGTACTTC. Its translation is CASSPLETGAAGVYEQYF.